Each of the 25 T cell receptor beta chains below was sequenced from the same sample in a study of blood T cell repertoires in COVID-19 (TCRdb year 2020). Library generation was performed with the immunoSEQ multiplex PCR assay. The table comes from immuneACCESS by way of TCRdb, which keeps in-frame sequences with V and J called. Part of the clones is missing from these tables; in studies checked, under half for an unresolved V gene and the rest for unknown reasons. The sample table contains over 250,000 clones; only one count was recorded for 70% to 80% of them. 3.3% of the sample is in the top ten clones. Sequencing used peripheral blood. These receptors were taken from an elderly woman with acute or convalescent COVID-19.

The V gene is TRBV18, the J gene TRBJ2-5; D gene uncertain. The V end was cut by 1 base, the J end by 1 base, with 13 bases between. Germline assignment: CDR1 KGHSH and CDR2 LQKENI. The CDR3 totals 16 residues. In DNA, the CDR3 is TGTGCCAGCTCACCACTCCCTTACAGTGGCCAAGAGACCCAGTACTTC. Its protein product is CASSPLPYSGQETQYF.

The chain employs TRBV29-1 and TRBJ1-2; D uncertain. Trimming shortened V by 1 base and J by 14 bases, and 8 bases separated the two germline ends. This CDR3 is 9 amino acids long. Germline lookup yields CDR1 SQVTM and CDR2 ANQGSEA. The CDR3 reads CSVEGTFTF. DNA of the CDR3: TGCAGCGTTGAAGGGACTTTTACCTTC.

The V and J genes are TRBV4-1 and TRBJ1-1; D is perhaps TRBD1 (5 bases). The length of the CDR3 is 16 residues. The V gene's germline CDR1 is MGHRA and CDR2 YSYEKL. The germline V and J ends were trimmed by 4 bases and 0 bases, with 15 bases remaining between them. The CDR3, as DNA: TGCGCCAGCAGCCCCGGGGGTTTGAACCTGAACACTGAAGCTTTCTTT. This translates into CASSPGGLNLNTEAFF.

This clone appeared a few times. The CDR3 spells CASSQMPGQGAYEQYF. CDR3 nucleotides: TGCGCCAGCAGCCAAATGCCGGGACAGGGGGCCTACGAGCAGTACTTC. The chain couples TRBV4-1 to TRBJ2-7, with 11 positions matching TRBD1. Germline assignment: CDR1 MGHRA and CDR2 YSYEKL. The CDR3 extends over 16 amino acids. V lost 2 bases and J lost 2; bases outside the gene matches: 5.

On this clone itself: A junction boundary mismatches the germline segment, possibly from a read error. The chain recombines TRBV5-4 with TRBJ2-6; TRBD2 matches at 13 bases. Germline V gene lookup returns CDR1 SGHNT and CDR2 YYREEE (reference sequence). CDR3 size: 20 residues. The CDR3 nucleotides are TGTGCCCGCAGCTTGGGGGGGGGACTAGCGGGAATCTCTGGGGCCAACGTCCTGACTTTC. This gives the protein CARSLGGGLAGISGANVLTF. Combining the CDR3 with reference TRBV5-4 and TRBJ2-6 gives the whole variable domain ETGVTQSPTHLIKTRGQQVTLRCSSQSGHNTVSWYQQALGQGPQFIFQYYREEENGRGNFPPRFSGLQFPNYSSELNVNALELDDSALYLCARSLGGGLAGISGANVLTFGAGSRLTVL.

This clone was counted a single time. The chain employs TRBV10-3 and TRBJ2-6; D might be TRBD1 (6 bases). Per the germline V gene, CDR1 is ENHRY and CDR2 is SYGVKD. The V end was cut by 0 bases, the J end by 4 bases, with 10 bases between. This CDR3 has 16 amino acids. The CDR3 reads CAISESGATGANVLTF. CDR3 DNA: TGTGCCATCAGTGAGTCGGGGGCGACCGGGGCCAACGTCCTGACTTTC.

This clone was seen only once. The chain is built from TRBV7-2 and TRBJ1-2, with 7 bases aligning to TRBD1. The V segment lost 7 bases and the J segment 4 bases; nucleotides outside the gene matches: 12. The CDR3 spans 15 residues. Germline CDR1 and CDR2: SGHTA and FQGNSA. The CDR3 bases are TGTGCCAGCACGGCCCCGGGACAGACCATCTATGGCTACACCTTC. This codes for CASTAPGQTIYGYTF.

J is TRBJ2-1 and V is TRBV19; 10 positions agree with TRBD2. There are 15 residues in the CDR3. Germline lookup yields CDR1 LNHDA and CDR2 SQIVND (reference sequence). Trimming at V came to 3 bases and at J to 8 bases, leaving 7 bases not matched to a gene. As DNA, the CDR3 is TGTGCCAGTAGTATCCTAGCGGGAGTTACTTATGAGCAGTTCTTC. Translation: CASSILAGVTYEQFF.

The gene calls are TRBV7-2 and TRBJ1-1; perhaps TRBD1 as D (5 bases). Trimming removed 6 bases at V and 0 bases at J, with 11 bases between. This CDR3 has 14 residues. The germline V gene encodes CDR1 SGHTA and CDR2 FQGNSA. CDR3 DNA sequence: TGTGCCAGCAGGGTGCAGGGCGTGAACACTGAAGCTTTCTTT. This codes for CASRVQGVNTEAFF.

The V gene is TRBV5-1, the J gene TRBJ2-7, with 7 bases fitting TRBD1. The CDR3 length is 14 residues. Germline V lookup: CDR1 SGHRS, CDR2 YFSETQ. V lost 4 bases to trimming and J lost 5 bases; unmatched junction nucleotides: 9. The CDR3 DNA sequence: TGCGCCAGCAGCCCGAGACAGGGTCCCCACGAGCAGTACTTC. It is translated as CASSPRQGPHEQYF.

The chain couples TRBV12-3 or TRBV12-4 to TRBJ2-1; D gene unclear. This CDR3 has 12 residues. Trimming pared 4 bases from V and 15 bases from J, leaving 16 bases between. The CDR3 sequence: CASSSIPGPRFF. The DNA of the CDR3 is TGTGCCAGCAGTTCAATTCCAGGTCCCCGGTTCTTC.

The V call is TRBV7-8, the J call TRBJ1-6; the D gene is possibly TRBD1 (5 bases). Germline CDR1 is SGHVS and CDR2 is FQNEAQ. The germline V and J ends were trimmed by 1 base and 0 bases, with 10 bases remaining between them. The CDR3 spans 17 residues. The CDR3 loop reads CASSLVVRASYNSPLHF. The DNA for the CDR3 is TGTGCCAGCAGCTTAGTGGTCAGGGCCTCCTATAATTCACCCCTCCACTTT.

The rearrangement links TRBV19 to TRBJ1-1; D unresolved. This CDR3 comprises 14 residues. Germline values: CDR1 LNHDA, CDR2 SQIVND (reference sequence). The germline V and J ends were trimmed by 1 base and 10 bases, with 16 bases remaining between them. The CDR3 region is CASSIVRQLEGAFF. The CDR3 DNA reads TGTGCCAGTAGTATAGTACGGCAGTTAGAGGGAGCTTTCTTT. Together with reference TRBV19 and TRBJ1-1, the CDR3 gives the full variable domain: DGGITQSPKYLFRKEGQNVTLSCEQNLNHDAMYWYRQDPGQGLRLIYYSQIVNDFQKGDIAEGYSVSREKKESFPLTVTSAQKNPTAFYLCASSIVRQLEGAFFGQGTRLTVV.

The rearrangement uses TRBV19 and TRBJ1-5, with D possibly being TRBD1 (5 bases). The CDR3 totals 14 residues. With 2 bases removed from V and 4 bases from J, the gap between germline ends came to 9 bases. CDR1 is LNHDA and CDR2 is SQIVND in the germline V gene (reference sequence). CDR3 nucleotide sequence: TGTGCCAGTAGTATATGGGGCCCTAATCAGCCCCAGCATTTT. Translation: CASSIWGPNQPQHF. The full variable domain, its missing parts supplied by reference TRBV19 and TRBJ1-5, is DGGITQSPKYLFRKEGQNVTLSCEQNLNHDAMYWYRQDPGQGLRLIYYSQIVNDFQKGDIAEGYSVSREKKESFPLTVTSAQKNPTAFYLCASSIWGPNQPQHFGDGTRLSIL.

The V gene is TRBV6-2 or TRBV6-3, the J gene TRBJ2-5; a weak D match, TRBD2 (6 bases). In germline, CDR1 is MNHEY, CDR2 SVGEGT. Trimming removed 2 bases at V and 5 bases at J, with 15 bases between. The CDR3 has 15 amino acids. The chain's CDR3 is CASSYSAGGLETQYF. CDR3 DNA sequence: TGTGCCAGCAGTTACAGCGCCGGGGGATTGGAGACCCAGTACTTC.

V is TRBV7-9 and J is TRBJ1-1, with 8 bases lining up with TRBD1. In germline, CDR1 is SEHNR, CDR2 FQNEAQ (reference sequence). The CDR3 has 13 amino acids. V was pared by 1 base and J by 9 bases, with 4 bases of the junction left unmatched. The CDR3 sequence is CASSLVGTGKAFF. CDR3 sequence (DNA): TGTGCCAGCAGCTTAGTAGGGACAGGAAAAGCTTTCTTT.

The gene calls are TRBV5-1 and TRBJ1-2; TRBD1 is a possible D gene (6 bases). Between the trimmed V and J ends, which lost 0 bases and 1 base, there was a span of 22 bases. Germline V gene lookup returns CDR1 SGHRS and CDR2 YFSETQ. The CDR3 loop spans 19 amino acids. The CDR3, as DNA: TGCGCCAGCAGCTTGGAGGTCAGGGGCCTAACTTCGGATAACTATGGCTACACCTTC. It encodes CASSLEVRGLTSDNYGYTF.

The chain combines TRBV10-2 with TRBJ2-7; D ambiguous. Germline CDR1 reads WSHSY; CDR2 reads SAAADI. The CDR3 spans 13 residues. The V gene lost 2 bases and the J gene lost 0 bases, with 5 bases spanning the gap. The CDR3 DNA sequence: TGCGCCAGCAGTGAGGTCAGCTCCTACGAGCAGTACTTC. It yields the protein CASSEVSSYEQYF.

This clone was detected only a few times. This chain joins TRBV4-1 and TRBJ2-3; the D gene is possibly TRBD1 (7 bases). The CDR3 consists of 15 residues. Germline V gene lookup returns CDR1 MGHRA and CDR2 YSYEKL. Trimming cost V 4 bases and J 5 bases, with 16 bases left between them. Written as DNA, the CDR3 is TGCGCCAGCAGCCTCGCGGGACAGTGGCGAGATACGCAGTATTTT. Its protein is CASSLAGQWRDTQYF.

The chain links TRBV5-1 to TRBJ2-5; 13 positions match TRBD2. Per germline, CDR1 SGHRS and CDR2 YFSETQ. The CDR3 totals 15 residues. Losses at the gene ends were 4 bases for V and 5 bases for J; bases not matched to a gene: 5. The CDR3 loop reads CASSPLAGGQETQYF. In nucleotides, the CDR3 is TGCGCCAGCAGCCCACTAGCGGGGGGGCAGGAGACCCAGTACTTC.

This chain links TRBV11-2 with TRBJ2-1; tentatively, D is TRBD2 (6 bases). V dropped 2 bases and J dropped 4 bases, with 12 bases sitting between them. Germline loops: CDR1 SGHAT, CDR2 FQNNGV. The CDR3 extends over 15 amino acids. For the CDR3, the DNA is TGTGCCAGCAGCTTACTGGCGGGGACTTACAATGAGCAGTTCTTC. Amino acid sequence: CASSLLAGTYNEQFF.

The chain has TRBV27 and TRBJ2-7, with 10 bases fitting TRBD2. Germline CDR1 reads MNHEY; CDR2 reads SMNVEV (reference sequence). V trimming: 2 bases; J trimming: 6 bases; junction bases outside the gene matches: 7. The CDR3 runs to 15 residues. The CDR3 spells CASSLRLAGAIEQYF. CDR3 bases: TGTGCCAGCAGTTTACGTCTAGCGGGAGCAATCGAGCAGTACTTC.

The chain couples TRBV2 to TRBJ2-7; 8 bases are shared with TRBD1. The V gene's germline CDR1 is SNHLY and CDR2 FYNNEI. The CDR3 totals 13 residues. Trimming removed 8 bases from V and 4 bases from J; junction bases left unmatched: 7. The CDR3 region is CASGQGVGYEQYF. The CDR3 coding sequence is TGTGCCAGCGGACAGGGTGTTGGTTACGAGCAGTACTTC.

V is TRBV5-1 and J is TRBJ2-6; tentatively, D is TRBD1 (5 bases). The CDR3 sequence is 18 residues long. V was trimmed by 4 bases and J by 0 bases, leaving 17 bases between them. Germline V gene data show CDR1 as SGHRS and CDR2 as YFSETQ. CDR3 in DNA: TGCGCCAGCAGCACCGACAGACCGATAGGCTCTGGGGCCAACGTCCTGACTTTC. Its protein is CASSTDRPIGSGANVLTF.

This sequence joins TRBV19 and TRBJ1-2; 7 bases agree with TRBD1. CDR3 length: 14 amino acids. J gave up 8 bases and V 4 bases, and 10 bases lay outside the gene matches. CDR1 is LNHDA, CDR2 SQIVND, per germline (reference sequence). CDR3 protein: CASSRKQGTVGYTF. CDR3 coding DNA: TGTGCCAGTAGTAGGAAACAGGGGACAGTAGGCTACACCTTC.